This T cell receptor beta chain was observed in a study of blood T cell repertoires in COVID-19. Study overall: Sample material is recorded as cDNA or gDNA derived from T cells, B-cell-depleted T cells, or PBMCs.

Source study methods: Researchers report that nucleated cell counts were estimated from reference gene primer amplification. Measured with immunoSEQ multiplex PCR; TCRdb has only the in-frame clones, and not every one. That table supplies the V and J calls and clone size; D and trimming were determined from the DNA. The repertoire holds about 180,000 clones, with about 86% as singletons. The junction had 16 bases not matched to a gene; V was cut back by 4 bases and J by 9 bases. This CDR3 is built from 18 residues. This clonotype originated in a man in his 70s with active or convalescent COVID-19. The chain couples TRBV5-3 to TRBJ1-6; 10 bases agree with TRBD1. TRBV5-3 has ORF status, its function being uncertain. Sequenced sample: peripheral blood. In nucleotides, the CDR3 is TGTGCCAGAAGCCAACACCCTACAAGACAGGGGGCGAGTTCACCCCTCCACTTT. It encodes CARSQHPTRQGASSPLHF.